Below are 19 T cell receptor beta chains sequenced from a single sample in a study of CD8 T cells in ankylosing spondylitis. TCRdb recomputed calls from the 5' RACE reads with MiXCR, one row per CDR3 protein. The sample shows a few hundred thousand distinct CDR3 sequences, roughly 18% of them seen only once. The sample consisted of blood, either unsorted or a sorted T cell fraction (not recorded which). Every receptor here comes from a male donor with ankylosing spondylitis or in good health (not recorded which).

The chain carries TRBV20-1 and TRBJ1-1; no firm D call. The CDR3 has 11 residues. Trimming removed 1 base at V and 5 bases at J, with 5 bases between. CDR1 and CDR2 from the germline V gene are DFQATT and SNEGSKA (reference sequence). CDR3 amino acids: CSARAGTEAFF. CDR3 sequence (DNA): TGCAGTGCTAGAGCTGGAACTGAAGCTTTCTTT.

This clonotype was detected a few times. The chain uses TRBV7-3 and TRBJ2-2, with 13 bases identical to TRBD2. Unmatched junction bases numbered 7, after V lost 5 bases and J lost 7 bases. The germline V gene encodes CDR1 SGHTA and CDR2 FQGTGA. The CDR3 loop spans 16 amino acids. The CDR3 sequence is CASSPRTSGRFGELFF. CDR3 nucleotide sequence: TGTGCCAGCAGCCCACGGACTAGCGGGAGATTCGGGGAGCTGTTTTTT.

This clonotype was seen more than once but under ten times. This CDR3 reads CSARGPNTEAFF. The CDR3 nucleotides read TGCAGTGCTAGAGGGCCCAACACTGAAGCTTTCTTT. The chain has TRBV20-1 and TRBJ1-1; D remains ambiguous. This CDR3 is 12 amino acids long. The germline V and J ends were trimmed by 1 base and 2 bases, with 5 bases remaining between them. Germline CDR1 reads DFQATT; CDR2 reads SNEGSKA (reference sequence).

A single count supports this clonotype. The chain employs TRBV5-1 and TRBJ2-2; tentative D call: TRBD2 (5 bases). The V gene lost 4 bases and the J gene lost 3 bases, with 16 bases spanning the gap. CDR3 length: 16 amino acids. CDR1 and CDR2 (germline): SGHRS, YFSETQ. The CDR3 bases are TGCGCCAGCAGCCCCAGAGGGAGTTCGGACACCGGGGAGCTGTTTTTT. Translated, it gives CASSPRGSSDTGELFF.

This clonotype has more than one count but fewer than ten. The V and J genes are TRBV7-9 and TRBJ1-5; D not resolved. From germline, CDR1 is SEHNR and CDR2 FQNEAQ (reference sequence). V was shortened by 7 bases and J by 8 bases, with 12 bases between the two germline ends. The CDR3 is 12 residues long. CDR3 residues: CASTAGMEPQHF. The CDR3 DNA sequence: TGTGCCAGCACCGCAGGTATGGAGCCCCAGCATTTT. Together with reference TRBV7-9 and TRBJ1-5, the CDR3 gives the full variable domain: DTGVSQNPRHKITKRGQNVTFRCDPISEHNRLYWYRQTLGQGPEFLTYFQNEAQLEKSRLLSDRFSAERPKGSFSTLEIQRTEQGDSAMYLCASTAGMEPQHFGDGTRLSIL.

This clonotype was counted at least ten times. DNA of the CDR3: TGCGCCAGCAGCCAAGGAAATGAGCAGTTCTTC. Translating gives CASSQGNEQFF. The chain couples TRBV4-1 to TRBJ2-1; no firm D call. CDR3 length: 11 amino acids. The germline CDR1 and CDR2 sequences are MGHRA and YSYEKL. Trimming removed 1 base at V and 7 bases at J, with 2 bases between.

V gene TRBV6-2 or TRBV6-3 combines with J gene TRBJ1-1, with D tentatively TRBD1 (5 bases). Trimming left V 2 bases short and J 2 bases short, with 27 bases between. Germline CDR1 is MNHEY and CDR2 is SVGEGT. The CDR3 contains 20 residues. CDR3 sequence (DNA): TGTGCCAGCAGTTACGTCCGGGGGTCCCCCCTCTATAATAGCAACACTGAAGCTTTCTTT. It specifies CASSYVRGSPLYNSNTEAFF.

Only a few counts were recorded for this clonotype. The chain recombines TRBV20-1 with TRBJ2-7, with 8 bases identical to TRBD2. J was trimmed by 3 bases and V by 0 bases; bases with no gene match: 7. Looked up from germline, CDR1 is DFQATT and CDR2 is SNEGSKA (reference sequence). CDR3 size: 15 residues. CDR3 amino acids: CSARDRLAGGYEQYF. The CDR3 DNA is TGCAGTGCTAGAGATCGGCTGGCGGGAGGCTACGAGCAGTACTTC.

The chain links TRBV11-2 to TRBJ2-2, with D perhaps TRBD1 or TRBD2 (5 bases each). V gave up 7 bases and J gave up 0 bases, with 15 bases separating them. The CDR3 length is 16 residues. The germline gives CDR1 SGHAT, CDR2 FQNNGV. The CDR3 DNA reads TGTGCCAGCACTTCCGGGACGGTAACGAACACCGGGGAGCTGTTTTTT. It translates to CASTSGTVTNTGELFF.

The rearrangement uses TRBV29-1 and TRBJ2-4; 9 nucleotides match TRBD2. The CDR3 is 15 residues long. CDR1 is SQVTM, CDR2 ANQGSEA, per germline. The V and J ends lost 3 bases and 0 bases, in that order; junction bases with no gene match: 3. The CDR3 region has the DNA TGCAGCGTTGAGCTAGCGGGGATAGCCAAAAACATTCAGTACTTC. It specifies CSVELAGIAKNIQYF.

This clonotype was observed at least ten times. The V gene is TRBV29-1, the J gene TRBJ2-3; D perhaps matches TRBD1 (5 bases). CDR1 is SQVTM and CDR2 is ANQGSEA in the germline V gene. V lost 6 bases to trimming and J lost 3 bases, with 13 bases between them. The CDR3 runs to 13 residues. The CDR3 sequence is CSVAWGWTDTQYF. The CDR3 DNA reads as TGCAGCGTAGCGTGGGGCTGGACAGATACGCAGTATTTT.

Remarks on this clonotype: A read error may produce the germline difference seen at one junction end. The chain employs TRBV12-3 or TRBV12-4 and TRBJ2-1; D remains unclear. The CDR3 runs to 13 residues. This CDR3 reads CASSDSNGRPPYF. The DNA of the CDR3 is TGTGCCAGCAGCGACTCCAATGGCCGCCCCCCGTACTTC.

The table lists this clonotype with a few counts. The chain employs TRBV12-3 or TRBV12-4 and TRBJ2-1; 7 bases fit TRBD2. V lost 0 bases, J lost 3 bases, and 8 bases stayed unmatched. The CDR3 extends over 17 amino acids. Written as DNA, the CDR3 is TGTGCCAGCAGTTTAGCTCAATCCCTAGCGGACTACAATGAGCAGTTCTTC. Protein: CASSLAQSLADYNEQFF.

This chain links TRBV3-1 with TRBJ2-3; 9 nucleotides line up with TRBD2. V was clipped by 4 bases and J by 4 bases; unmatched bases: 9. This CDR3 region has 16 residues. Germline CDR1 and CDR2: LGHDT and YNNKEL (reference sequence). As DNA, the CDR3 is TGTGCCAGCAGCCCCCTGGCTAGCGGGAACGCAGATACGCAGTATTTT. This codes for CASSPLASGNADTQYF.

This clonotype has a handful of counts. The chain couples TRBV29-1 to TRBJ2-7, with D unclear. V shed 7 bases and J shed 3 bases, with 16 bases lying between them. Germline loops: CDR1 SQVTM, CDR2 ANQGSEA. The CDR3 spans 13 residues. CDR3 DNA sequence: TGCAGCGGGGTGGGTATCCAGGACTACGAGCAGTACTTC. Translating gives CSGVGIQDYEQYF.

This clonotype was found many times. The rearrangement uses TRBV4-1 and TRBJ1-3; TRBD1 is a possible D gene (5 bases). Germline V gene data show CDR1 as MGHRA and CDR2 as YSYEKL. The CDR3 sequence is 15 residues long. V dropped 1 base and J dropped 0 bases, with 7 bases sitting between them. The CDR3 nucleotides read TGCGCCAGCAGCCAAGGGGGGATCTCTGGAAACACCATATATTTT. It codes for CASSQGGISGNTIYF.

This clonotype was detected many times. The rearrangement joins TRBV7-9 to TRBJ2-4; D remains unclear. The CDR3 runs 17 residues. The V gene's germline CDR1 is SEHNR and CDR2 FQNEAQ (reference sequence). Trimming removed 4 bases at V and 3 bases at J, with 19 bases between. The CDR3 protein is CASSSRTTLGNKNIQYF. The CDR3 nucleotides are TGTGCCAGCAGCTCAAGGACCACACTGGGGAACAAAAACATTCAGTACTTC.

This chain connects TRBV4-3 to TRBJ2-7; 8 bases align to TRBD1. V dropped 0 bases and J dropped 1; count of bases not matched to a gene: 2. Germline loops: CDR1 LGHNA, CDR2 YSLEER. CDR3 length: 15 residues. The CDR3 spells CASSQEWTGSYEQYF. The CDR3 DNA follows: TGCGCCAGCAGCCAAGAGTGGACAGGGTCCTACGAGCAGTACTTC.

V gene TRBV20-1 combines with J gene TRBJ2-7; possibly TRBD2 for D (5 bases). Trimming stripped 4 bases from V and 2 bases from J, with 21 bases between. CDR1 and CDR2 from the germline V gene are DFQATT and SNEGSKA (reference sequence). This CDR3 is built from 16 residues. The CDR3 nucleotides read TGCAGTGCTATTCCTCCTAATAGCGTGAATACCTACGAGCAGTACTTC. Protein: CSAIPPNSVNTYEQYF.